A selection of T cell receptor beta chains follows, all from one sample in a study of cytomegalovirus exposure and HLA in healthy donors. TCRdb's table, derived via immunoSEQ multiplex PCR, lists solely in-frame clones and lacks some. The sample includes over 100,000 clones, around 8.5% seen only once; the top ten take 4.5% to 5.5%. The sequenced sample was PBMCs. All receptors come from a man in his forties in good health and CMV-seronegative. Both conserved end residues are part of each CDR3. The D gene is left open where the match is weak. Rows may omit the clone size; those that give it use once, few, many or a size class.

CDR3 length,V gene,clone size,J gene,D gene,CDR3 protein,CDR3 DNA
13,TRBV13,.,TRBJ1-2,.,CASSQGRTRGYTF,TGTGCCAGCAGTCAAGGACGGACTAGGGGCTACACCTTC
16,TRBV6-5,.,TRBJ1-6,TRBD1,CASSYPRDRGNSPLHF,TGTGCCAGCAGTTACCCGCGGGACAGGGGGAATTCACCCCTCCACTTT
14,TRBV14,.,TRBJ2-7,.,CASSRDLDSYEQYF,TGTGCCAGCAGCAGGGACTTAGACTCCTACGAGCAGTACTTC
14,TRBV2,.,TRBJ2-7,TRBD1,CASPGQGDYYEQYF,TGTGCCAGCCCGGGACAGGGGGACTACTACGAGCAGTACTTC
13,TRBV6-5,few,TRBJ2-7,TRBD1,CASRTGGSYEQYF,TGTGCCAGCAGAACAGGGGGCTCCTACGAGCAGTACTTC
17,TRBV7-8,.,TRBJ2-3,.,CASSLVSRLSGTDTQYF,TGTGCCAGCAGCTTAGTTAGTCGGCTAAGCGGTACAGATACGCAGTATTTT
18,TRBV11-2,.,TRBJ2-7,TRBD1,CASSPRDRELLRTYEQYF,TGTGCCAGCAGCCCCCGGGACAGGGAACTCCTAAGAACCTACGAGCAGTACTTC
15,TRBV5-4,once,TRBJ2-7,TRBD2,CASSFGGALTYEQYF,TGTGCCAGCAGCTTCGGGGGGGCCCTTACCTACGAGCAGTACTTC
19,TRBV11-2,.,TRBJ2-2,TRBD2,CASSSYSGLAGQNTGELFF,TGTGCCAGCAGCTCATATTCGGGACTAGCGGGACAGAACACCGGGGAGCTGTTTTTT
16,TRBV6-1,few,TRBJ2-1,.,CASSEALGGVYNEQFF,TGTGCCAGCAGTGAAGCGCTCGGAGGGGTCTACAATGAGCAGTTCTTC
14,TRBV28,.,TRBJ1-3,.,CASSLLTSGNTIYF,TGTGCCAGCAGTTTATTGACATCTGGAAACACCATATATTTT
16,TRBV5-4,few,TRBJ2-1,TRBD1,CASSLLRSTGGHEQFF,TGTGCCAGCAGCTTGCTTCGGTCGACAGGGGGCCATGAGCAGTTCTTC
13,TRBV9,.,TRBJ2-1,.,CASSVSGYNEQFF,TGTGCCAGCAGCGTAAGCGGATACAATGAGCAGTTCTTC
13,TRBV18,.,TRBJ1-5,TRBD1,CASGRDSNQPQHF,TGTGCCAGCGGACGGGACAGTAATCAGCCCCAGCATTTT
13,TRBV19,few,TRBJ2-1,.,CASTGSSYNEQFF,TGTGCCAGTACGGGGAGCTCCTACAATGAGCAGTTCTTC
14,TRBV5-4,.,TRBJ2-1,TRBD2,CASSVAGTSYEQFF,TGTGCCAGCAGCGTCGCCGGGACTAGCTATGAGCAGTTCTTC
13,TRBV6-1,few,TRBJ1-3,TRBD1,CASWGQPGNTIYF,TGTGCCAGCTGGGGACAGCCTGGAAACACCATATATTTT
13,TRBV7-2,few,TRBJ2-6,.,CASSPSVANVLTF,TGTGCCAGCAGCCCGTCGGTAGCCAACGTCCTGACTTTC
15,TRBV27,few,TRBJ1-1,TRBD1,CASSQSPQGAAEAFF,TGTGCCAGCAGTCAGTCACCACAGGGGGCTGCTGAAGCTTTCTTT
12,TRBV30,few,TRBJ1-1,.,CAWSPGYSYAFF,TGTGCCTGGTCTCCAGGATATTCGTATGCTTTCTTT
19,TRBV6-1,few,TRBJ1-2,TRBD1,CASSEWGGTGRKANYGYTF,TGTGCCAGCAGTGAATGGGGTGGGACAGGGAGGAAAGCTAACTATGGCTACACCTTC
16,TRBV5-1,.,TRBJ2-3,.,CASRNGVPASTDTQYF,TGCGCCAGCAGAAACGGGGTTCCCGCTAGCACAGATACGCAGTATTTT
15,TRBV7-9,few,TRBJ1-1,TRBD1,CASSIRQGMNTEAFF,TGTGCCAGCAGCATAAGACAGGGGATGAACACTGAAGCTTTCTTT
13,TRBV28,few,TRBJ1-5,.,CASSKDRSGPQHF,TGTGCCAGCAGCAAAGACAGGTCGGGGCCCCAGCATTTT
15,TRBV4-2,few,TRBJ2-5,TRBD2,CASSRASGEQETQYF,TGTGCCAGCAGCCGAGCTAGCGGGGAACAAGAGACCCAGTACTTC
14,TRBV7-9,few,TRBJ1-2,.,CASSQGYGNYGYTF,TGTGCCAGCAGCCAGGGGTACGGCAACTATGGCTACACCTTC
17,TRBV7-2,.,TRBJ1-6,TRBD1,CASSLVGTGGIGSPLHF,TGTGCCAGCAGCTTAGTTGGGACAGGGGGCATCGGTTCACCCCTCCACTTT
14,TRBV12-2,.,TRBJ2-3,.,CASRLAGEVDTQYF,TGTGCAAGTCGCTTAGCGGGTGAGGTAGATACGCAGTATTTT
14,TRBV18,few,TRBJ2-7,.,CASSPNGVSYEQYF,TGTGCCAGCTCACCAAACGGGGTTTCCTACGAGCAGTACTTC
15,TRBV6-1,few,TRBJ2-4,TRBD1,CASSGGDRVQNIQYF,TGTGCCAGCAGTGGGGGGGACAGGGTCCAAAACATTCAGTACTTC
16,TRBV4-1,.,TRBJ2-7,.,CASSQDSTSGAYEQYF,TGCGCCAGCAGCCAAGATAGTACGTCCGGGGCCTACGAGCAGTACTTC
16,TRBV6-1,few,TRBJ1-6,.,CASSDYRERSDSPLHF,TGTGCCAGCAGTGATTACAGGGAGCGGAGTGATTCACCCCTCCACTTT
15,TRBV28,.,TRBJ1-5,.,CASTPGGQVGQPQHF,TGTGCCAGCACCCCCGGGGGGCAAGTAGGTCAGCCCCAGCATTTT
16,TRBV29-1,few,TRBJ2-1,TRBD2,CSVVGLAGGRGNEQFF,TGCAGCGTTGTAGGACTAGCGGGGGGCAGGGGGAATGAGCAGTTCTTC
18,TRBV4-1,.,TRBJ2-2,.,CASSHWNPSDTYTGELFF,TGCGCCAGCAGCCACTGGAACCCCTCGGACACCTACACCGGGGAGCTGTTTTTT
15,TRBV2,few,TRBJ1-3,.,CASSEERGFGNTIYF,TGTGCCAGCAGTGAAGAAAGGGGCTTCGGAAACACCATATATTTT
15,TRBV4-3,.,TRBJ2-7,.,CASSQGTGKYYEQYF,TGCGCCAGCAGCCAAGGAACGGGGAAATACTACGAGCAGTACTTC
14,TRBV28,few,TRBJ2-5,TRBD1,CASTPGTVTETQYF,TGTGCCAGCACCCCGGGGACAGTCACCGAGACCCAGTACTTC
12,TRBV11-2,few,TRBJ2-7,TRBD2,CASRGGSYEQYF,TGTGCCAGCAGGGGGGGGTCCTACGAGCAGTACTTC
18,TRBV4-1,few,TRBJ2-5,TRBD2,CASSPIHSGGYDGETQYF,TGCGCCAGCAGCCCGATCCATAGCGGGGGTTATGATGGCGAGACCCAGTACTTC
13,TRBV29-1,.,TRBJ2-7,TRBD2,CSVGRGGSYEQYF,TGCAGCGTTGGGCGGGGGGGGTCCTACGAGCAGTACTTC
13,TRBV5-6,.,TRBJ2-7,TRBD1,CASSSGTAYEQYF,TGTGCCAGCAGTTCCGGGACAGCCTACGAGCAGTACTTC
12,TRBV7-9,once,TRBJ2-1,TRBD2,CASSPTSGGPFF,TGTGCCAGCAGCCCGACTAGCGGGGGGCCGTTCTTC
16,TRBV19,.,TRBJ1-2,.,CASSSPSETGFYGYTF,TGTGCCAGTAGTTCACCTTCAGAGACGGGATTTTATGGCTACACCTTC
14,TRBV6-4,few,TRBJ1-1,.,CASSDRGYNTEAFF,TGTGCCAGCAGTGACAGGGGCTATAACACTGAAGCTTTCTTT
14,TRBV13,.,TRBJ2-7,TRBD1,CASSRGQGTYEQYF,TGTGCCAGCAGCAGGGGACAGGGGACCTACGAGCAGTACTTC
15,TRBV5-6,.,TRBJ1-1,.,CASSLAIRGRGEAFF,TGTGCCAGCAGCTTGGCCATTAGGGGCCGTGGTGAAGCTTTCTTT
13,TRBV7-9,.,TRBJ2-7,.,CASSPRTSYEQYF,TGTGCCAGCAGCCCGCGCACCTCCTACGAGCAGTACTTC
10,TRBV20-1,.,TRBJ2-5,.,CSARRETQYF,TGCAGTGCGAGGAGGGAGACCCAGTACTTC
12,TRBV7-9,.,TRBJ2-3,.,CASSFGDVTQYF,TGTGCCAGCAGCTTCGGGGATGTTACGCAGTATTTT
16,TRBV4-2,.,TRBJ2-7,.,CASSQEVWAGTYEQYF,TGTGCCAGCAGCCAAGAAGTCTGGGCGGGGACCTACGAGCAGTACTTC
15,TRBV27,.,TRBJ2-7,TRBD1,CASSWIRTGGVEQYF,TGTGCCAGCAGTTGGATTAGGACAGGGGGCGTCGAGCAGTACTTC
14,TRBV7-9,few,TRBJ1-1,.,CASSPNGLNTEAFF,TGTGCCAGCAGCCCAAACGGGTTGAACACTGAAGCTTTCTTT
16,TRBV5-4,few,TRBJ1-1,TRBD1,CASSPRTGPVNTEAFF,TGTGCCAGCAGCCCTAGGACAGGGCCTGTGAACACTGAAGCTTTCTTT
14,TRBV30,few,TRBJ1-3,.,CAWSARRLGNTIYF,TGTGCCTGGAGTGCCAGGCGTTTAGGAAACACCATATATTTT
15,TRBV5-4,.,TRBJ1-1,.,CASSLAQGQNTEAFF,TGTGCCAGCAGCTTGGCCCAGGGGCAGAACACTGAAGCTTTCTTT
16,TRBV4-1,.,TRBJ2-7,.,CASSQEFAGRNYEQYF,TGCGCCAGCAGCCAAGAGTTCGCAGGAAGGAACTACGAGCAGTACTTC
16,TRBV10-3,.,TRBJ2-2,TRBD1,CAIRDWDRGNTGELFF,TGTGCCATCAGGGACTGGGACAGGGGGAACACCGGGGAGCTGTTTTTT
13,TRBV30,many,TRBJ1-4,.,CAWSVKENEKLFF,TGTGCCTGGAGTGTTAAGGAGAATGAAAAACTGTTTTTT